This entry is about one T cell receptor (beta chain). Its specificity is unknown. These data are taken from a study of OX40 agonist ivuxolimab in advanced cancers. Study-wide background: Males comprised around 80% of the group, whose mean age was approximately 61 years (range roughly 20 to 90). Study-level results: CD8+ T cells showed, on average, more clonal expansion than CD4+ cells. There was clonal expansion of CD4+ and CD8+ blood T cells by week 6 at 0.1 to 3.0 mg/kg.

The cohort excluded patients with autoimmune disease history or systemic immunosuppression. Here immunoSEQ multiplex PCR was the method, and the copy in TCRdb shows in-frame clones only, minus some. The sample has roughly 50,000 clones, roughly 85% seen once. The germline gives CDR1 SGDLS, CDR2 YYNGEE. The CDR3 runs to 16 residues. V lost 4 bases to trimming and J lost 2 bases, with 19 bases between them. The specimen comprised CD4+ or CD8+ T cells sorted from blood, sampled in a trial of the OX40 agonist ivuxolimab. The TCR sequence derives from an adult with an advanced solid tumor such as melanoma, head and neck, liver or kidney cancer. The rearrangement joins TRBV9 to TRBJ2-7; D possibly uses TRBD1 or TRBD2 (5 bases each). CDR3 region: CASSPWPGRKAYEQYF. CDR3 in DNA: TGTGCCAGCAGCCCTTGGCCGGGACGGAAAGCCTACGAGCAGTACTTC.